These 8 T cell receptor beta chains originate from one sample sequenced in a study of T cell repertoires in cytomegalovirus infection. These receptors are not linked to any known antigen. One entry per CDR3 protein, called by TCRdb with MiXCR from the reads. The sample contains approximately 910,000 distinct CDR3 sequences, 30% to 40% of which appear only once. The sequencing used cultured CD8+ T cells from PBMCs, collected from culture after CMV antigen stimulation. The receptors come from a human donor in good health (CMV status not recorded). Some clones in this sample may be carry-over from other donors' samples.

The CDR3 region has the DNA TGTGCCAGCACCCACGGAAAGCATGCGGATTCACCCCTCCACTTT. Amino acids: CASTHGKHADSPLHF. This chain connects TRBV7-9 to TRBJ1-6; D gene unclear. Trimming cost V 7 bases and J 8 bases, with 18 bases left between them. This CDR3 has 15 residues. Per germline, CDR1 SEHNR and CDR2 FQNEAQ (reference sequence).

V gene TRBV7-2 combines with J gene TRBJ1-1, with a tentative D call TRBD1 (6 bases). This CDR3 spans 15 amino acids. The ends were cut back, 1 base at V and 4 bases at J, with 13 bases in the middle. Germline CDR1 reads SGHTA; CDR2 reads FQGNSA. The CDR3 nucleotides are TGTGCCAGCAGCTTAGTCTTCCAGGGGTCCACTGAAGCTTTCTTT. It is translated as CASSLVFQGSTEAFF.

CDR3 sequence reads: CAISLEENTEAFF. DNA for the CDR3: TGTGCCATCAGTCTGGAAGAGAACACTGAAGCTTTCTTT. The chain combines TRBV10-3 with TRBJ1-1, with D hard to call. Germline CDR1 and CDR2: ENHRY and SYGVKD. Trimming shortened V by 5 bases and J by 1 base, and 8 bases separated the two germline ends. The CDR3 runs 13 residues.

The chain joins TRBV4-1 to TRBJ1-6; D is undetermined. Germline V gene sequence: CDR1 MGHRA, CDR2 YSYEKL. Trimming took off 0 bases at V and 6 bases at J, with 9 bases between the two ends. CDR3 length: 15 amino acids. For the CDR3, the DNA is TGCGCCAGCAGCCAAGATCGAGGTCCTAATTCACCCCTCCACTTT. The encoded protein is CASSQDRGPNSPLHF.

The V gene is TRBV5-1, the J gene TRBJ1-1, with a weak D call TRBD1 (5 bases). CDR3 length: 14 residues. CDR1 and CDR2 (germline): SGHRS, YFSETQ. Trimming left V 5 bases short and J 4 bases short, with 15 bases between. The CDR3 sequence is CASSDGLGGTEAFF. The CDR3 nucleotides are TGCGCCAGCAGTGACGGGCTGGGGGGCACTGAAGCTTTCTTT.

This sequence joins TRBV19 and TRBJ1-1, with D perhaps TRBD1 (6 bases). Germline V gives CDR1 LNHDA, CDR2 SQIVND (reference sequence). This CDR3 is 17 amino acids long. Trimming pared 3 bases from V and 0 bases from J, leaving 17 bases between. This CDR3 is CASSMLTGTLMNTEAFF. CDR3 DNA sequence: TGTGCCAGTAGTATGTTAACCGGGACACTCATGAACACTGAAGCTTTCTTT.

This chain links TRBV7-3 with TRBJ2-1; TRBD1 agrees at 9 bases. Germline CDR1 SGHTA, CDR2 FQGTGA. V was clipped by 1 base and J by 6 bases; unmatched bases: 7. There are 16 residues in the CDR3. This CDR3 is CASSLKRTGDSNEQFF. The CDR3 DNA follows: TGTGCCAGCAGCTTAAAGAGGACAGGGGACTCCAATGAGCAGTTCTTC.

The chain recombines TRBV7-9 with TRBJ2-5, with TRBD2 matching 9 bases. Looked up from germline, CDR1 is SEHNR and CDR2 is FQNEAQ (reference sequence). The CDR3 length is 18 residues. With V trimmed by 6 bases and J by 5 bases, 19 bases remained unmatched. CDR3 protein: CASSFGLASTSGLETQYF. The CDR3 coding sequence is TGTGCCAGCAGTTTCGGACTAGCGTCTACCTCCGGGTTGGAGACCCAGTACTTC.